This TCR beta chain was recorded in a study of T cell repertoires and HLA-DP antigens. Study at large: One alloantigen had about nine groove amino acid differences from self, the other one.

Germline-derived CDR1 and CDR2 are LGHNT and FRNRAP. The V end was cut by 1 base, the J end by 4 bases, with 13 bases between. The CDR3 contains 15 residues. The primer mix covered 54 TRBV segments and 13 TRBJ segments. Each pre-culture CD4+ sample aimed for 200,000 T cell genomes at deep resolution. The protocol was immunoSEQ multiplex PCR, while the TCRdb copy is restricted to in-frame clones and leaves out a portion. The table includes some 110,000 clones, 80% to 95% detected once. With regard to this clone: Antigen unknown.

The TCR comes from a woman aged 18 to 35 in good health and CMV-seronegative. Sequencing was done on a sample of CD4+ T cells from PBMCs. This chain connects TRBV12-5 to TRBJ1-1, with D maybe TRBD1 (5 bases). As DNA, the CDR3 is TGTGCTAGTGGTTTGGGGCGGGGGACGGGCACTGAAGCTTTCTTT. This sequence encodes CASGLGRGTGTEAFF. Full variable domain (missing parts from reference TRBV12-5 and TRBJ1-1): DARVTQTPRHKVTEMGQEVTMRCQPILGHNTVFWYRQTMMQGLELLAYFRNRAPLDDSGMPKDRFSAEMPDATLATLKIQPSEPRDSAVYFCASGLGRGTGTEAFFGQGTRLTVV.